This TCR beta chain was identified in a study of T-cell memory formation after mild COVID-19. About the research overall: Each donor largely had its own TCR clusters.

5'RACE primed from the constant segment yielded TCR alpha and TCR beta cDNA libraries bearing sample barcodes and UMIs. TCRdb independently ran MiXCR on the 5' RACE reads; one entry per CDR3 protein. Among roughly 350,000 distinct CDR3 sequences listed, around 28% were seen once. This clonotype has only a few counts. The target antigen is unknown. Looked up from germline, CDR1 is SGHDN and CDR2 is FVKESK. Trimming took off 4 bases at V and 7 bases at J, with 14 bases between the two ends. The CDR3 length is 14 residues. The study, taken as a whole, reports: CD4/CD8 balance held among clones contracting day 15 to 85, and later expanders leaned CD4+.

This TCR was sampled from an adult woman who had mild COVID-19 (a few samples of this study predate the infection). Cell type and time point are not known. The rearrangement uses TRBV14 and TRBJ2-1, with a possible D match to TRBD2 (7 bases). The sample comprised PBMCs or a T cell subset sorted from them (not recorded which). CDR3 sequence reads: CASSLWGGQNEQFF. The DNA of the CDR3 is TGTGCCAGCAGCCTGTGGGGGGGCCAAAATGAGCAGTTCTTC.